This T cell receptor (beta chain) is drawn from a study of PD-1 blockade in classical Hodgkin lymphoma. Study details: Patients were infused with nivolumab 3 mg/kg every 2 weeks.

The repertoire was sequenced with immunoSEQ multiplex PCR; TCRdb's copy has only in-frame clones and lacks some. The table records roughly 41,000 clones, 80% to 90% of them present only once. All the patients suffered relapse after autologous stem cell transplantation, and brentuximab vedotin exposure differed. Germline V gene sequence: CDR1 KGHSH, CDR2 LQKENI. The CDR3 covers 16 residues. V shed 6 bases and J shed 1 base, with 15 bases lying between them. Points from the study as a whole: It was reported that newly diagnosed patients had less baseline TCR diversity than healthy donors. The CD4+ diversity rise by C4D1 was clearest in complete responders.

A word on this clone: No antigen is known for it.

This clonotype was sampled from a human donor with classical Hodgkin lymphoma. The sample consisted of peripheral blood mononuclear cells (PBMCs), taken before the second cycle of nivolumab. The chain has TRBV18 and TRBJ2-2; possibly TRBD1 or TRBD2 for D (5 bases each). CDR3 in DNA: TGTGCCAGCTCCCCAAAGGGGAGTGGGAACACCGGGGAGCTGTTTTTT. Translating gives CASSPKGSGNTGELFF.